This T cell receptor beta chain was captured by sequencing in a study of blood T cells in healthy people across ages. Primed by a sample-barcoded 5' primer and a J-beta primer mix, a second PCR proceeded for about 7 to 11 cycles. TCRdb used MiXCR to reprocess the 5' RACE reads, holding one entry per CDR3 protein. The sample has 650,000 or so distinct CDR3 sequences, roughly half seen once. Trimming removed 1 base at V and 6 bases at J, with 7 bases between. The germline gives CDR1 SGHDT, CDR2 YYEEEE. There are 12 residues in the CDR3. Study results and limitations: The donors' CMV status was not determined, possibly confounding changes in expanded clonotypes.

Details on this clonotype: The antigen is undetermined.

Sequencing input: blood. The source of this sequence is a woman of 80 years or more in good health. V and J are TRBV5-6 and TRBJ1-1; D gene uncertain. The CDR3 DNA sequence: TGTGCCAGCAGCTTGAGAGTGGCTGAAGCTTTCTTT. It yields the protein CASSLRVAEAFF.